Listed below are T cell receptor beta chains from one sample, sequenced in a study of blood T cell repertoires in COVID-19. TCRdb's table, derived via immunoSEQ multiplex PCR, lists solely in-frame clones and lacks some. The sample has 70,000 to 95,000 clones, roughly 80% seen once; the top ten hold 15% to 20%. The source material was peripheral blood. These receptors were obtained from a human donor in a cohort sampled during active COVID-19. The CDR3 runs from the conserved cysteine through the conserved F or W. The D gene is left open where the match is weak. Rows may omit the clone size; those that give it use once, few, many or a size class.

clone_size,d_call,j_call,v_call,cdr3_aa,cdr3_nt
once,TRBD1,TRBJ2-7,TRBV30,CACTHPGQGNYEQYF,TGTGCCTGCACACACCCGGGACAGGGAAACTACGAGCAGTACTTC
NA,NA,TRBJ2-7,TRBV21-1,CASRRLAVSYEQYF,TGTGCCAGCAGAAGACTAGCGGTGTCCTACGAGCAGTACTTC
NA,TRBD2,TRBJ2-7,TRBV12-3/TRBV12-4,CASNSGGDGEQYF,TGTGCCAGCAACAGTGGGGGGGATGGCGAGCAGTACTTC
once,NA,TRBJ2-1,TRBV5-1,CASSLGGVYSYNEQFF,TGCGCCAGCAGCTTGGGCGGAGTGTACTCCTACAATGAGCAGTTCTTC
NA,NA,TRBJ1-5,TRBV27,CASSSLGSGNQPQHF,TGTGCCAGCAGTTCCCTGGGGTCGGGGAATCAGCCCCAGCATTTT
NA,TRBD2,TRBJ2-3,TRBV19,CASSILAGAPGTDTQYF,TGTGCCAGTAGTATACTAGCGGGAGCACCCGGCACAGATACGCAGTATTTT
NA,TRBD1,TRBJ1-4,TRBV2,CASSRDRGPNEKLFF,TGTGCCAGCAGCCGGGACAGGGGGCCTAATGAAAAACTGTTTTTT
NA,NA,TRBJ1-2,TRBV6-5,CASSYSSGGIYGYTF,TGTGCCAGCAGTTACTCGAGCGGGGGTATATATGGCTACACCTTC
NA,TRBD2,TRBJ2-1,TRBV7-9,CASSSGLAGANYNEQFF,TGTGCCAGCAGCTCGGGACTAGCGGGGGCCAACTACAATGAGCAGTTCTTC
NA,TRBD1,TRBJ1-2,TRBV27,CASRVTGFANYGYTF,TGTGCCAGCAGGGTGACAGGGTTCGCTAACTATGGCTACACCTTC
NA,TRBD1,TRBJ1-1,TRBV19,CASSITGGRRNTEAFF,TGTGCCAGTAGTATCACAGGGGGCAGGAGAAACACTGAAGCTTTCTTT
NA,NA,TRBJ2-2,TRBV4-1,CASSQDLATRPPGELFF,TGCGCCAGCAGCCAAGATCTTGCGACTAGACCTCCCGGGGAGCTGTTTTTT
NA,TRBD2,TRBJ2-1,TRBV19,CASRDGTSGRYEQFF,TGTGCCAGTAGGGACGGGACTAGCGGGAGATATGAGCAGTTCTTC
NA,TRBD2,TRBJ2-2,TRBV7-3,CASSSSGVGTGELFF,TGTGCCAGCAGCTCTAGCGGGGTAGGGACCGGGGAGCTGTTTTTT
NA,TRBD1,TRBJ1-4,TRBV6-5,CASSRGQVGEKLFF,TGTGCCAGCAGTCGCGGACAGGTGGGAGAAAAACTGTTTTTT
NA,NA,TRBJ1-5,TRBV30,CAWSGLGNQPQHF,TGTGCCTGGTCGGGACTGGGCAATCAGCCCCAGCATTTT
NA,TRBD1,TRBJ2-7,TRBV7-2,CASSLTGGLLEQYF,TGTGCCAGCAGCCTAACAGGGGGTCTCCTCGAGCAGTACTTC
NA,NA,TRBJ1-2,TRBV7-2,CASSLTPGETRTYGYTF,TGTGCCAGCAGCTTAACCCCCGGGGAAACTCGGACCTATGGCTACACCTTC
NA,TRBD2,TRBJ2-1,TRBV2,CASSPSGGRNEQFF,TGTGCCAGCAGTCCTAGCGGGGGCCGCAATGAGCAGTTCTTC
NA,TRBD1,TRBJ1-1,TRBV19,CASKRDRDEAFF,TGTGCCAGTAAAAGGGACAGGGACGAAGCTTTCTTT
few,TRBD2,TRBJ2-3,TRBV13,CASSLAPLSGGNTDTQYF,TGTGCCAGCAGCTTAGCCCCCCTTAGCGGGGGGAACACAGATACGCAGTATTTT
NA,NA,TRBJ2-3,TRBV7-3,CASSLTLASTDTQYF,TGTGCCAGCAGCTTAACGTTGGCTAGCACAGATACGCAGTATTTT
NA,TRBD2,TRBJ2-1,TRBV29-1,CSVGTSSALIRGEQFF,TGCAGCGTTGGGACTAGCTCCGCTCTTATTCGGGGTGAGCAGTTCTTC
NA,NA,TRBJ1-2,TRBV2,CASSVSGFGSGYTF,TGTGCCAGCAGTGTATCCGGGTTCGGGTCTGGCTACACCTTC
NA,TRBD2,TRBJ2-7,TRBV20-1,CSASASGTEQYF,TGCAGTGCTAGTGCTAGCGGGACCGAGCAGTACTTC
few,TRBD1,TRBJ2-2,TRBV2,CASKGQGEIAGELFF,TGTGCCAGCAAGGGACAGGGGGAAATCGCCGGGGAGCTGTTTTTT
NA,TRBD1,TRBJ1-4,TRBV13,CASSFYRGVGPNEKLFF,TGTGCCAGCAGCTTCTACAGGGGTGTAGGGCCTAATGAAAAACTGTTTTTT
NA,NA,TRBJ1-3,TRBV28,CASSFEDYTIYF,TGTGCCAGCAGTTTTGAGGATTACACCATATATTTT
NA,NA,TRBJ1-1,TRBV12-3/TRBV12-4,CASVRSGGTEAFF,TGTGCCAGCGTTCGGTCGGGGGGCACTGAAGCTTTCTTT
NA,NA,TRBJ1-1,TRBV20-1,CSASPPRGTTEAFF,TGCAGTGCTAGTCCTCCTCGGGGAACCACTGAAGCTTTCTTT
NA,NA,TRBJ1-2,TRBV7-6,CASSFSGFYGYTF,TGTGCCAGCAGCTTCTCAGGATTCTATGGCTACACCTTC
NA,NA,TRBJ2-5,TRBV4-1,CASSLRPIGETQYF,TGCGCCAGCAGCTTGCGGCCCATCGGGGAGACCCAGTACTTC
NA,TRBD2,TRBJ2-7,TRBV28,CASTGGTSLNEQYF,TGTGCCAGCACCGGGGGGACGTCATTAAACGAGCAGTACTTC
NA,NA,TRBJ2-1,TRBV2,CASSPGQYHNEQFF,TGTGCCAGCAGCCCAGGCCAATACCACAATGAGCAGTTCTTC
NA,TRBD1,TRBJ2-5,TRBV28,CASSVGQGGTQYF,TGTGCCAGCAGTGTGGGACAGGGTGGGACCCAGTACTTC
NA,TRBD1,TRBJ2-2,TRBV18,CASSPGQTNTGELFF,TGTGCCAGCTCGCCGGGACAGACGAACACCGGGGAGCTGTTTTTT
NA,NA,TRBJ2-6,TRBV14,CASSPRGTSGANVLTF,TGTGCCAGCAGCCCCCGGGGGACCTCTGGGGCCAACGTCCTGACTTTC
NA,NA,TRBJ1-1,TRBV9,CASSAGGTEAFF,TGTGCCAGCAGCGCGGGGGGCACTGAAGCTTTCTTT
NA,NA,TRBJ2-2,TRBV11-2,CASSLLRGSSAGELFF,TGTGCCAGCAGCCTGCTTCGGGGGAGTTCTGCCGGGGAGCTGTTTTTT
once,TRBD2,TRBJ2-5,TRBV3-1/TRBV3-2,CASSQERASGETQYF,TGTGCCAGCAGCCAAGAGAGGGCTAGCGGGGAGACCCAGTACTTC
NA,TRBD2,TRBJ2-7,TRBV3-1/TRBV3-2,CASSPGLAGMKQYF,TGTGCCAGCAGCCCGGGACTAGCGGGGATGAAGCAGTACTTC
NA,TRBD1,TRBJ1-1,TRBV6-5,CASRAYRGSEAFF,TGTGCCAGCAGGGCCTACAGGGGCTCTGAAGCTTTCTTT
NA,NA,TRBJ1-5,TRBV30,CAWSTLGQNSNQPQHF,TGTGCCTGGAGCACCTTGGGGCAGAATAGCAATCAGCCCCAGCATTTT
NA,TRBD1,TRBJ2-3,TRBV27,CASRPTGPADTQYF,TGTGCCAGCCGACCGACAGGGCCGGCAGATACGCAGTATTTT
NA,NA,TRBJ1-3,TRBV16,CASSQSGQALSGNTIYF,TGTGCCAGCAGCCAATCGGGTCAGGCCCTCTCTGGAAACACCATATATTTT
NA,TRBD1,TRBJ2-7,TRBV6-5,CASSSGGRSEQYF,TGTGCCAGCAGCTCAGGGGGCCGAAGCGAGCAGTACTTC
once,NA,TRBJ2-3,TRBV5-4,CASSLRTQRTTDTQYF,TGTGCCAGCAGCCTCCGGACTCAGCGGACCACAGATACGCAGTATTTT
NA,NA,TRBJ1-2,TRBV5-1,CASSPGQRGYTF,TGCGCCAGCAGCCCCGGACAGCGGGGCTACACCTTC
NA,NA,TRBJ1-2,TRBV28,CASSSSGVGGYTF,TGTGCCAGCAGTTCGAGCGGGGTGGGTGGCTACACCTTC
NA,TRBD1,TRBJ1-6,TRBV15,CATSRGDRAAPLHF,TGTGCCACCAGCAGAGGGGACAGGGCTGCACCCCTCCACTTT
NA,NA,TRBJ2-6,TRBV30,CAWVGGLLQSGANVLTF,TGTGCCTGGGTCGGGGGGCTGTTACAATCTGGGGCCAACGTCCTGACTTTC
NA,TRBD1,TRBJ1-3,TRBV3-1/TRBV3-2,CASSQAGTAGNTIYF,TGTGCCAGCAGCCAGGCCGGGACAGCAGGAAACACCATATATTTT
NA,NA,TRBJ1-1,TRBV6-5,CASSDGGARITEAFF,TGTGCCAGCTCGGATGGGGGGGCGAGGATCACTGAAGCTTTCTTT